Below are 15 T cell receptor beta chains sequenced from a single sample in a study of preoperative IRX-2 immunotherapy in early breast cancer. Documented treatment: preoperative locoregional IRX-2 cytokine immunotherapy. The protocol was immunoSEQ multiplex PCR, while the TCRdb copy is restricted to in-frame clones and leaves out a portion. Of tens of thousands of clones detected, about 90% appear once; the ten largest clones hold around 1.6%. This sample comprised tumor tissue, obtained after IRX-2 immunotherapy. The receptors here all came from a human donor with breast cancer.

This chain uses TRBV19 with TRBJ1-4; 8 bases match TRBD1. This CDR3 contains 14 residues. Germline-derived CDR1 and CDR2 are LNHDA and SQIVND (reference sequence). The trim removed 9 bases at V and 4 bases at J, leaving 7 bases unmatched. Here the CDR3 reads CASRQDRDNEKLFF. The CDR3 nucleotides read TGTGCCAGCAGACAGGACAGGGATAATGAAAAACTGTTTTTT.

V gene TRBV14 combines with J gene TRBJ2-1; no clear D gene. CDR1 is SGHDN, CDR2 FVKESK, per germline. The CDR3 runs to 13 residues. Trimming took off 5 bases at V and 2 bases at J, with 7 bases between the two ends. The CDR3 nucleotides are TGTGCCAGCAGCACGCCCACCTACAATGAGCAGTTCTTC. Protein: CASSTPTYNEQFF.

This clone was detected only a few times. The DNA of the CDR3 is TGTGCCAGCAGCTTACGACAGGGGGAGGGTGAAAAACTGTTTTTT. As protein: CASSLRQGEGEKLFF. V is TRBV11-3 and J is TRBJ1-4; 9 bases are shared with TRBD1. Trimming at V came to 2 bases and at J to 7 bases, leaving 5 bases not matched to a gene. Germline assignment: CDR1 SGHNT and CDR2 YENEEA. The CDR3 is made up of 15 amino acids. The whole variable domain, filled in from reference TRBV11-3 and TRBJ1-4, reads EAGVVQSPRYKIIEKKQPVAFWCNPISGHNTLYWYLQNLGQGPELLIRYENEEAVDDSQLPKDRFSAERLKGVDSTLKIQPAELGDSAVYLCASSLRQGEGEKLFFGSGTQLSVL.

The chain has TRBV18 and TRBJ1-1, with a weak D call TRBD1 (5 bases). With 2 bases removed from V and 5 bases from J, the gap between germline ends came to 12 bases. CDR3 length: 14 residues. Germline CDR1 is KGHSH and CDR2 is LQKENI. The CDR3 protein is CASSPWGQGTEAFF. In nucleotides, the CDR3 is TGTGCCAGCTCACCATGGGGTCAGGGAACTGAAGCTTTCTTT.

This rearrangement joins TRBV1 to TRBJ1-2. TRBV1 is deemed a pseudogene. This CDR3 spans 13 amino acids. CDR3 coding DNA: TGCGCCAGCAGCCAAGGGCCGGGAGGAGGCTACACCTTC. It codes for CASSQGPGGGYTF.

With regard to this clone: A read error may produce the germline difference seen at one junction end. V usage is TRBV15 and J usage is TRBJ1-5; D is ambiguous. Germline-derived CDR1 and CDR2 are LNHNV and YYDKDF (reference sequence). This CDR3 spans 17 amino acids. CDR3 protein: CASSLDGGVSGNQPQHF. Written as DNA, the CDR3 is TGTGCCAGCAGCCTCGACGGCGGGGTTAGTGGCAATCAGCCCCAGCATTTT. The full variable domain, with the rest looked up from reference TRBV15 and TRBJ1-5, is DAMVIQNPRYQVTQFGKPVTLSCSQTLNHNVMYWYQQKSSQAPKLLFHYYDKDFNNEADTPDNFQSRRPNTSFCFLDIRSPGLGDTAMYLCASSLDGGVSGNQPQHFGDGTRLSIL.

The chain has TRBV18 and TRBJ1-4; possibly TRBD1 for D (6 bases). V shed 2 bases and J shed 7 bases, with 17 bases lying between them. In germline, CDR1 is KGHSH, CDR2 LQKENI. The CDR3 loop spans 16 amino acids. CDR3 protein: CASSPMASGAAEKLFF. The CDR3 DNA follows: TGTGCCAGCTCACCAATGGCATCGGGGGCGGCTGAAAAACTGTTTTTT.

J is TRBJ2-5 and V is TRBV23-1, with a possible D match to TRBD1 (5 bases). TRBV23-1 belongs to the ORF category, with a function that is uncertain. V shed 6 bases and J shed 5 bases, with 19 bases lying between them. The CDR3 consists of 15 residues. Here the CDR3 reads CASSLGALTRETQYF. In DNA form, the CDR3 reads TGCGCCAGCAGCTTAGGGGCCCTAACGCGGGAGACCCAGTACTTC.

As DNA, the CDR3 is TGTGCCACCAGCAGAGATAGTGCCTTTGGCTACGAGCAGTACTTC. Translated, it gives CATSRDSAFGYEQYF. The chain carries TRBV15 and TRBJ2-7; D is unclear. Germline V lookup: CDR1 LNHNV, CDR2 YYDKDF (reference sequence). This CDR3 is built from 15 residues. V was clipped by 0 bases and J by 3 bases, with 12 bases between them.

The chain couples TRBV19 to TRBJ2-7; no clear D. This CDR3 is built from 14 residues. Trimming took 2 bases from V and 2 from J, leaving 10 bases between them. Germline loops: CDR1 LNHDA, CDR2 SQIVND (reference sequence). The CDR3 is CASSISGVPYEQYF. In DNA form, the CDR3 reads TGTGCCAGTAGTATAAGTGGAGTCCCCTACGAGCAGTACTTC.

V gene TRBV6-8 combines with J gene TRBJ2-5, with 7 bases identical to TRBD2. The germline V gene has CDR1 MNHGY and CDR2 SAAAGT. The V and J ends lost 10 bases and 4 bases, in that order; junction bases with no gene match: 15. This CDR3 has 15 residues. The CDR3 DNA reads TGTGCCATCGCCCGCGGGGGTAGGGGCCGAGAGACCCAGTACTTC. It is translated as CAIARGGRGRETQYF.

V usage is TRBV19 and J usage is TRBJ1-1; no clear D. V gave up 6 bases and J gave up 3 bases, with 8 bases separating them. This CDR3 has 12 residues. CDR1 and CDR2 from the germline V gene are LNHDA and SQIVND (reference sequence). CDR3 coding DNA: TGTGCCAGTAGGGGGAGGGACACTGAAGCTTTCTTT. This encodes CASRGRDTEAFF.

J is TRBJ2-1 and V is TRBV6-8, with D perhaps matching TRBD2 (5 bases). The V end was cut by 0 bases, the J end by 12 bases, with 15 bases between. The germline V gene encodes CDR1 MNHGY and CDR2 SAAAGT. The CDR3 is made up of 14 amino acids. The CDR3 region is CASSYSGTVRGQFF. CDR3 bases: TGTGCCAGCAGTTACTCGGGAACAGTTCGGGGGCAGTTCTTC.

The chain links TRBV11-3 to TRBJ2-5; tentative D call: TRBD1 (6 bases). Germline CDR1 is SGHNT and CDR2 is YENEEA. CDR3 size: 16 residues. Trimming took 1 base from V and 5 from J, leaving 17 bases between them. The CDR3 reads CASSLGPGQRRETQYF. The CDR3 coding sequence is TGTGCCAGCAGCTTAGGGCCTGGACAGCGACGGGAGACCCAGTACTTC. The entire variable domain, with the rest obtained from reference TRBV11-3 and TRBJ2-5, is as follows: EAGVVQSPRYKIIEKKQPVAFWCNPISGHNTLYWYLQNLGQGPELLIRYENEEAVDDSQLPKDRFSAERLKGVDSTLKIQPAELGDSAVYLCASSLGPGQRRETQYFGPGTRLLVL.

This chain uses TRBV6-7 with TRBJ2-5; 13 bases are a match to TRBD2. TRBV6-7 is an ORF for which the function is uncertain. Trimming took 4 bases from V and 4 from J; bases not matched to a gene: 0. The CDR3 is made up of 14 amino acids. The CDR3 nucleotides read TGTGCCAGCAGTTGGACTAGCGGGGGAGAGACCCAGTACTTC. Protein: CASSWTSGGETQYF.